This record looks at one T cell receptor beta chain sequence and its context. Antigen: not known. With a J-beta primer mix and a sample-barcoded 5' primer, a second PCR ran roughly 6 to 11 cycles. A single record per CDR3 protein comes from TCRdb applying MiXCR to the 5' RACE reads. The profile shows 1.8 million or so distinct CDR3 sequences, around 42% of them singletons. The entry originates in a study of blood T cells in healthy people across ages. Points from the study as a whole: Aged donors had fewer naive CD4+ cells and lower diversity than long-lived donors. Age brought a roughly linear fall in TCR beta diversity measured per million T cells.

Germline V gene sequence: CDR1 DFQATT, CDR2 SNEGSKA (reference sequence). The CDR3 extends over 15 amino acids. The V gene lost 6 bases and the J gene lost 5 bases, with 21 bases spanning the gap. Sequencing was performed on blood. This receptor was identified in a human donor in good health. The J gene is TRBJ2-3, the V gene TRBV20-1; a weak D match, TRBD2 (5 bases). Here the CDR3 DNA reads TGCAGTGCGAACTCGGACTCCCGGGCCGAAGATACGCAGTATTTT. This translates into CSANSDSRAEDTQYF.